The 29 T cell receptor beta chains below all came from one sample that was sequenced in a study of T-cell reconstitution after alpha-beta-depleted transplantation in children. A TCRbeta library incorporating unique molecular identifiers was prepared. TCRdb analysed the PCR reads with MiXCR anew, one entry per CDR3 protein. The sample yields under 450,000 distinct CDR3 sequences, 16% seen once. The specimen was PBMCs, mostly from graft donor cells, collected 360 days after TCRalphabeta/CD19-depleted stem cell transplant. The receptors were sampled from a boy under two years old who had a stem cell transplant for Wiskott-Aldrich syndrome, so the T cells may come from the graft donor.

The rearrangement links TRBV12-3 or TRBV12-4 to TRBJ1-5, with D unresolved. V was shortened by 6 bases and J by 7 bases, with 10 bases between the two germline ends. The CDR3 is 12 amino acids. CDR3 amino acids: CASSQYSQPQHF. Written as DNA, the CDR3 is TGTGCCAGCAGCCAATACAGCCAGCCCCAGCATTTT.

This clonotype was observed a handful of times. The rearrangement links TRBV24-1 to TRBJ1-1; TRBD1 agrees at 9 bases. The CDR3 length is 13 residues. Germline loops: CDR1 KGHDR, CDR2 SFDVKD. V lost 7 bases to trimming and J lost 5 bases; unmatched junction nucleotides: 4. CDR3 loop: CATSTGGRTEAFF. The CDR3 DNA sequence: TGTGCCACCAGCACAGGGGGCAGAACTGAAGCTTTCTTT.

The CDR3 sequence: CASAVRLAQETQYF. Written as DNA, the CDR3 is TGTGCCAGCGCGGTCAGACTCGCCCAAGAGACCCAGTACTTC. V usage is TRBV6-1 and J usage is TRBJ2-5; D unclear. The V end lost 8 bases, the J end lost 1 base, and 14 bases lay between the germline ends. Germline CDR1 MNHNS, CDR2 SASEGT. The CDR3 has 14 residues.

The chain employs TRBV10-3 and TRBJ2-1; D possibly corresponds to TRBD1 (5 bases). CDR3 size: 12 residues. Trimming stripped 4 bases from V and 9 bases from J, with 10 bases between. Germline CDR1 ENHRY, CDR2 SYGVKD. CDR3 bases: TGTGCCATCAGTGTCTTGGGGCCTGAGCAGTTCTTC. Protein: CAISVLGPEQFF.

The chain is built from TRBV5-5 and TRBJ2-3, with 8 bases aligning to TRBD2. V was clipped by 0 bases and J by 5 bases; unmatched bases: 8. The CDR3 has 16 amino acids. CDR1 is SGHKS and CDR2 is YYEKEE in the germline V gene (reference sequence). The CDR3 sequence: CASSLVGSGEGDTQYF. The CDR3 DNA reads TGTGCCAGCAGCTTGGTTGGTAGCGGGGAGGGAGATACGCAGTATTTT.

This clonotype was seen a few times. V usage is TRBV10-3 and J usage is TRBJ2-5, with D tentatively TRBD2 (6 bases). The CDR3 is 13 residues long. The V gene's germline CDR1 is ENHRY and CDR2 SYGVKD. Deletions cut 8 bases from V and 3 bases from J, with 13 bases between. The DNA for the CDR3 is TGTGCCATCCGTGGAGGGGTTGAAGAGACCCAGTACTTC. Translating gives CAIRGGVEETQYF.

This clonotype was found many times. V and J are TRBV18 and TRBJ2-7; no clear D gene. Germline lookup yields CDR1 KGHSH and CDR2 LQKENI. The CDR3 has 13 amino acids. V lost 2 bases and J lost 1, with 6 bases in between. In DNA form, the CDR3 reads TGTGCCAGCTCACCAAGAAGTTCCTACGAGCAGTACTTC. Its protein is CASSPRSSYEQYF. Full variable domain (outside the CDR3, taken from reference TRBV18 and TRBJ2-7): NAGVMQNPRHLVRRRGQEARLRCSPMKGHSHVYWYRQLPEEGLKFMVYLQKENIIDESGMPKERFSAEFPKEGPSILRIQQVVRGDSAAYFCASSPRSSYEQYFGPGTRLTVT.

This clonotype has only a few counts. In nucleotides, the CDR3 is TGTGCCAGCAGCTTAGTCGTGGGAGGTAGCACAGATACGCAGTATTTT. Translation gives CASSLVVGGSTDTQYF. The rearrangement links TRBV13 to TRBJ2-3; tentative D call: TRBD2 (6 bases). Trimming took off 1 base at V and 0 bases at J, with 11 bases between the two ends. The germline CDR1 and CDR2 sequences are PRHDT and FYEKMQ (reference sequence). The CDR3 totals 16 residues.

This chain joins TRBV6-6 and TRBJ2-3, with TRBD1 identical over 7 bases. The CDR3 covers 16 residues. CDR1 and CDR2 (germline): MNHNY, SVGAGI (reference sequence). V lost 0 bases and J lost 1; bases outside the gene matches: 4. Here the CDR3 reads CASSYSRQGGTDTQYF. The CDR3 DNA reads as TGTGCCAGCAGTTACTCCCGACAGGGAGGCACAGATACGCAGTATTTT.

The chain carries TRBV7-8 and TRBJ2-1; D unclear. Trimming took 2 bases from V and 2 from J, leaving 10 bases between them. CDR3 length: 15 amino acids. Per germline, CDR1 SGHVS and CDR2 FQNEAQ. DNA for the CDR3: TGTGCCAGCAGCTTAATGTGGGCCCCCTACAATGAGCAGTTCTTC. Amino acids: CASSLMWAPYNEQFF.

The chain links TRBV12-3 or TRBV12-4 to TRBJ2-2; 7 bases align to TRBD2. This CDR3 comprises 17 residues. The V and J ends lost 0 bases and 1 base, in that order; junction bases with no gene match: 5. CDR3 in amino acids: CASSLAETSRNTGELFF. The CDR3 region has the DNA TGTGCCAGCAGTTTAGCTGAGACTAGCAGGAACACCGGGGAGCTGTTTTTT.

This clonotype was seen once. The CDR3 spells CASSSTSGRPSYNEQFF. The CDR3 coding sequence is TGTGCCAGCAGCTCAACTAGCGGGAGGCCTTCCTACAATGAGCAGTTCTTC. V is TRBV11-2 and J is TRBJ2-1; TRBD2 agrees at 12 bases. The CDR3 loop spans 17 amino acids. Germline values: CDR1 SGHAT, CDR2 FQNNGV. Trimming cost V 4 bases and J 1 base; bases outside gene matches: 5.

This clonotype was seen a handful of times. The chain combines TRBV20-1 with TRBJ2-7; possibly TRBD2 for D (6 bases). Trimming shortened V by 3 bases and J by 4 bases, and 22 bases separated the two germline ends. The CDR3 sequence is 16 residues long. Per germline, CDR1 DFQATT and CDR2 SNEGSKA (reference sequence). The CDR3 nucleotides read TGCAGTGCTAGTTTTATCCGATCGGGACTTCCGTACGAGCAGTACTTC. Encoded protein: CSASFIRSGLPYEQYF.

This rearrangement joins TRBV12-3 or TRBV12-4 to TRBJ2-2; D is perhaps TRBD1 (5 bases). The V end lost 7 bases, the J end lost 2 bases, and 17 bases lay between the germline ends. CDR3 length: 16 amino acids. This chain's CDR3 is CASTLLIQGNTGELFF. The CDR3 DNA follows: TGTGCCAGCACTCTCCTGATTCAGGGCAACACCGGGGAGCTGTTTTTT.

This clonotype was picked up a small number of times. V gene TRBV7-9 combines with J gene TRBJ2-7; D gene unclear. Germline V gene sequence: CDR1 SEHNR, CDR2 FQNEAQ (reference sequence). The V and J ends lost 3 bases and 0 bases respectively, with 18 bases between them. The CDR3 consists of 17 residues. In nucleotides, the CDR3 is TGTGCCAGCAGCTTGCCTAGTGATGGCGTTCTCTCCTACGAGCAGTACTTC. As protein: CASSLPSDGVLSYEQYF. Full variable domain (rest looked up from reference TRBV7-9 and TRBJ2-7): DTGVSQNPRHKITKRGQNVTFRCDPISEHNRLYWYRQTLGQGPEFLTYFQNEAQLEKSRLLSDRFSAERPKGSFSTLEIQRTEQGDSAMYLCASSLPSDGVLSYEQYFGPGTRLTVT.

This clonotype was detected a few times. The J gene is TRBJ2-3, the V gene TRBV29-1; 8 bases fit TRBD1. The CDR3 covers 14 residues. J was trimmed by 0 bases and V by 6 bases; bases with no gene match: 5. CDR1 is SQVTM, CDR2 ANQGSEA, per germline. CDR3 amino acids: CSVVTGASTDTQYF. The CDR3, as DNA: TGCAGCGTGGTGACAGGGGCTAGCACAGATACGCAGTATTTT.

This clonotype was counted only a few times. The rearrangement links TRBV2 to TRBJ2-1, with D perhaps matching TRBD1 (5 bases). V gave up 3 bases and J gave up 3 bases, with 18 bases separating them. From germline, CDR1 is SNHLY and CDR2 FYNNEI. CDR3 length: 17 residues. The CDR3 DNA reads TGTGCCAGCAGTGAGGGCCTGATGGCAGGGTTCTACAATGAGCAGTTCTTC. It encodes CASSEGLMAGFYNEQFF. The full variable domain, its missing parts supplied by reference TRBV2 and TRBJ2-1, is EPEVTQTPSHQVTQMGQEVILRCVPISNHLYFYWYRQILGQKVEFLVSFYNNEISEKSEIFDDQFSVERPDGSNFTLKIRSTKLEDSAMYFCASSEGLMAGFYNEQFFGPGTRLTVL.

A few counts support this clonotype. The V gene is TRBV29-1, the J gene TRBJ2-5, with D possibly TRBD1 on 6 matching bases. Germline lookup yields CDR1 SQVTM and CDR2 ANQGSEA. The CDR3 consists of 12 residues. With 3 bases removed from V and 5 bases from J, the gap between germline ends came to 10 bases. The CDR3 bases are TGCAGCGTTGAGAGTAGGGGGGAGACCCAGTACTTC. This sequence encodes CSVESRGETQYF.

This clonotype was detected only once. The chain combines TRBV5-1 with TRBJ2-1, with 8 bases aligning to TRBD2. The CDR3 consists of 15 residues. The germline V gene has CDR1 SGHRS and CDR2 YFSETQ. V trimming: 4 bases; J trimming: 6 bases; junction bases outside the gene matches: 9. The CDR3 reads CASSASGGGVNEQFF. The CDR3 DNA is TGCGCCAGCAGCGCCAGCGGGGGCGGCGTCAATGAGCAGTTCTTC.

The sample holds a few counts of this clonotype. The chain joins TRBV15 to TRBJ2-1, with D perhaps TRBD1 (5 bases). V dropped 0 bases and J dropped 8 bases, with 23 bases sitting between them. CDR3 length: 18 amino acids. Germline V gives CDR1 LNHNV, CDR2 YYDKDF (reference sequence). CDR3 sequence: CATSRDRARKTDKDEQFF. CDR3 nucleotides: TGTGCCACCAGCAGAGATAGGGCTAGGAAGACGGACAAGGATGAGCAGTTCTTC.

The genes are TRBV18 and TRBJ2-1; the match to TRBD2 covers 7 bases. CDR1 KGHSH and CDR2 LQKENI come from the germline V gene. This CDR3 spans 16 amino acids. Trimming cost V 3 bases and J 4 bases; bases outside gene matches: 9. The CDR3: CASSPGAGSVYNEQFF. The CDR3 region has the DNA TGTGCCAGCTCACCTGGAGCGGGGAGTGTATACAATGAGCAGTTCTTC.

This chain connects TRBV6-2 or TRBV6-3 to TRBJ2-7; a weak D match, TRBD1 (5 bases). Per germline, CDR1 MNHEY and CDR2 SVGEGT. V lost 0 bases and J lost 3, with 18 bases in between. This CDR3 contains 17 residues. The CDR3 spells CASSYSRPDTADYEQYF. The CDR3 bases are TGTGCCAGCAGTTACTCGAGGCCGGACACGGCGGACTACGAGCAGTACTTC.

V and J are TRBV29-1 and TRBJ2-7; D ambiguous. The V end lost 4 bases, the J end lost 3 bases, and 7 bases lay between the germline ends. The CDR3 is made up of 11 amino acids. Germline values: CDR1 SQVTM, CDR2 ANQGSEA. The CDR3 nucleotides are TGCAGCGTTGTACAACTCTACGAGCAGTACTTC. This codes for CSVVQLYEQYF.

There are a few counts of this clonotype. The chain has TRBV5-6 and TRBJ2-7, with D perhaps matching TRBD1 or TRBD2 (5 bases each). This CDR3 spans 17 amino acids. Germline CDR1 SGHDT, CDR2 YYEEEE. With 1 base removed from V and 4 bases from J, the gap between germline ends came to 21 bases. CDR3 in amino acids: CASSLRNPGRGPYEQYF. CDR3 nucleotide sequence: TGTGCCAGCAGCTTGAGGAATCCGGGACGGGGCCCTTACGAGCAGTACTTC.

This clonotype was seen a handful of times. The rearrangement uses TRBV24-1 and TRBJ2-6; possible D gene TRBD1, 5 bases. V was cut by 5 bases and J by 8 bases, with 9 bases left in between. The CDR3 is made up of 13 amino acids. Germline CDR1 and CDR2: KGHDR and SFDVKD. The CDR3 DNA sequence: TGTGCCACCAGTGGAAGGGGTACCAACGTCCTGACTTTC. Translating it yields CATSGRGTNVLTF.

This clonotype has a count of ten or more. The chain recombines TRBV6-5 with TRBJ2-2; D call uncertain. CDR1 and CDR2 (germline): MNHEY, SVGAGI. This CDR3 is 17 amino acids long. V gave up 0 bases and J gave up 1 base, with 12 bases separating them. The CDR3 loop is CASSYSKSWQNTGELFF. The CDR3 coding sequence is TGTGCCAGCAGTTACTCGAAAAGCTGGCAGAACACCGGGGAGCTGTTTTTT.

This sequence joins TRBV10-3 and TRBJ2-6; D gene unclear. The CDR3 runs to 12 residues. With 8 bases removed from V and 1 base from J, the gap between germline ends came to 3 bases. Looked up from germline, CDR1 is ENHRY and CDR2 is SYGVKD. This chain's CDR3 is CAIESGANVLTF. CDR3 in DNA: TGTGCCATCGAATCTGGGGCCAACGTCCTGACTTTC.

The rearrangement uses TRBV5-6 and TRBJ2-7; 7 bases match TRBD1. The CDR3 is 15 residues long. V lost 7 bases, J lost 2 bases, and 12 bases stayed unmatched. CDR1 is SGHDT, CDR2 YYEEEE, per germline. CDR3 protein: CASQTGPYTPYEQYF. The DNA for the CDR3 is TGTGCCAGCCAGACAGGGCCATACACCCCCTACGAGCAGTACTTC.

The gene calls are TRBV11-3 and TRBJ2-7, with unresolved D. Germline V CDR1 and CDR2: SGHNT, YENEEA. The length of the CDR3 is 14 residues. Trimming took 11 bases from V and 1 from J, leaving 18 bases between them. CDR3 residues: CAPGFQRNSYEQYF. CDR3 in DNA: TGTGCCCCCGGCTTTCAACGAAATTCCTACGAGCAGTACTTC.